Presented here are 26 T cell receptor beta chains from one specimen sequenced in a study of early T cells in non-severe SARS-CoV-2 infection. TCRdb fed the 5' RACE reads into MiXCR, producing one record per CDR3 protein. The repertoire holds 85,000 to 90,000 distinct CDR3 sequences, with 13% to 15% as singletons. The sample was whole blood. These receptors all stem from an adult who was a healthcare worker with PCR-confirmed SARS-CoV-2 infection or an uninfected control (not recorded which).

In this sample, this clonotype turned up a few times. The CDR3 spells CASSQVFSSYNEQFF. Here the CDR3 DNA reads TGCGCCAGCAGCCAAGTTTTTAGCTCCTACAATGAGCAGTTCTTC. The chain recombines TRBV4-1 with TRBJ2-1; D not resolved. The CDR3 consists of 15 residues. V lost 1 base to trimming and J lost 0 bases, with 7 bases between them. From germline, CDR1 is MGHRA and CDR2 YSYEKL.

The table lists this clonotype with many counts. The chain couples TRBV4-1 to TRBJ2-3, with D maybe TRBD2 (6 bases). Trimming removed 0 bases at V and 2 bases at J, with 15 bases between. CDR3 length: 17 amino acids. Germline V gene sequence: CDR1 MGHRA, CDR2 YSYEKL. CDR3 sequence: CASSQEPFGGVTDTQYF. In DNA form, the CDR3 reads TGCGCCAGCAGCCAAGAACCCTTCGGGGGAGTCACAGATACGCAGTATTTT.

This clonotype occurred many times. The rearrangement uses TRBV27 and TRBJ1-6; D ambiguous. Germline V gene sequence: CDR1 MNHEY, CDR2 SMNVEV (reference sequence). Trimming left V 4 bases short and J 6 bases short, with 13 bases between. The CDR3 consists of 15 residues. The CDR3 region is CASSSPPGFNSPLHF. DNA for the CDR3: TGTGCCAGCAGTTCCCCCCCCGGGTTTAATTCACCCCTCCACTTT.

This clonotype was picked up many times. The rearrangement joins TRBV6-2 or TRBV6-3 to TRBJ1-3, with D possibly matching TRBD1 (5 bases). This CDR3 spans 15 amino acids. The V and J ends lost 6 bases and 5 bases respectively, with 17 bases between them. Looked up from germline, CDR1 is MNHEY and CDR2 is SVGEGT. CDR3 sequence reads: CASSRRPGNRNTIYF. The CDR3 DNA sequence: TGTGCCAGCAGCAGGCGCCCAGGGAACCGAAACACCATATATTTT.

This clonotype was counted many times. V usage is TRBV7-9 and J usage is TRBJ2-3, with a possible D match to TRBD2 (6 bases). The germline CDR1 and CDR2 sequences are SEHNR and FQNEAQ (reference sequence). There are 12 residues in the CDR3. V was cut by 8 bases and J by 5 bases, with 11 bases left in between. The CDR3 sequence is CASHFGGDTQYF. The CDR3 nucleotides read TGTGCCAGCCACTTCGGGGGAGATACGCAGTATTTT.

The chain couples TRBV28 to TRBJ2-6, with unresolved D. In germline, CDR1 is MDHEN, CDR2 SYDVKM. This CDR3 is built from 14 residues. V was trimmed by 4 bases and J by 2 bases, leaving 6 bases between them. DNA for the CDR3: TGTGCCAGCAGTTCCTATACTGGGGCCAACGTCCTGACTTTC. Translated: CASSSYTGANVLTF.

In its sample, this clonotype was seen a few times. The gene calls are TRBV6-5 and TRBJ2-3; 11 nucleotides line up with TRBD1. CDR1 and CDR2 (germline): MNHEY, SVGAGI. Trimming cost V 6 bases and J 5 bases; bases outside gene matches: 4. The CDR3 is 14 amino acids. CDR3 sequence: CASSQDRGQDTQYF. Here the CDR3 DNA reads TGTGCCAGCAGCCAGGACAGGGGGCAAGATACGCAGTATTTT.

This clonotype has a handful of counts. The CDR3 DNA follows: TGCAGTGCCAGGAGAGATCCCGAAGCTTTCTTT. This gives the protein CSARRDPEAFF. The gene calls are TRBV20-1 and TRBJ1-1; D unclear. The germline gives CDR1 DFQATT, CDR2 SNEGSKA (reference sequence). The CDR3 has 11 residues. Deletions cut 6 bases from V and 8 bases from J, with 13 bases between.

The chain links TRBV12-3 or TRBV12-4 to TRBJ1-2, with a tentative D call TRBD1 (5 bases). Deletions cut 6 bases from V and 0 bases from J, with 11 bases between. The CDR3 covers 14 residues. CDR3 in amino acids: CASRYSTANYGYTF. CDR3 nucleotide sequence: TGTGCCAGCAGATATTCGACAGCTAACTATGGCTACACCTTC.

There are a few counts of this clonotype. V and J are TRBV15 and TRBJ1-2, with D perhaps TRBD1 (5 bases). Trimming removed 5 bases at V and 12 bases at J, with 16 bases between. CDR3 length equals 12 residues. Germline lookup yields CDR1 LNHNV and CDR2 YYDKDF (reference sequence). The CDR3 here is CATSPTGAPDTF. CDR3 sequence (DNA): TGTGCCACCAGCCCCACAGGCGCCCCGGACACCTTC.

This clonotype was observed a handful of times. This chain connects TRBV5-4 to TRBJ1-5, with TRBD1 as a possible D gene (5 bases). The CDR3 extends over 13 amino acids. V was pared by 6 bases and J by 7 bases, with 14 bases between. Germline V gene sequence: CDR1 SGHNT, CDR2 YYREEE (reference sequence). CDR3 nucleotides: TGTGCCAGCATAGCCCCGGGGGAACAGCCCCAGCATTTT. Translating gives CASIAPGEQPQHF.

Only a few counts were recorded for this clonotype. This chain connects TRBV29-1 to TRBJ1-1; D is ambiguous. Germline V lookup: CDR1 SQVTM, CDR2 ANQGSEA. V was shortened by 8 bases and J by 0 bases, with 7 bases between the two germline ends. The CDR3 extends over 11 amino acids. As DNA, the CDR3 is TGCAGCCATACACTGAACACTGAAGCTTTCTTT. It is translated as CSHTLNTEAFF.

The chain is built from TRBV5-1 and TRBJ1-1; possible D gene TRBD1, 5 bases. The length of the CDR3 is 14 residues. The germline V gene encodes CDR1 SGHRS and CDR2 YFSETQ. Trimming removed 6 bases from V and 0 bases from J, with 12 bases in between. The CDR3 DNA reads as TGCGCCAGCACTACCGGGGGTTTGAACACTGAAGCTTTCTTT. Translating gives CASTTGGLNTEAFF.

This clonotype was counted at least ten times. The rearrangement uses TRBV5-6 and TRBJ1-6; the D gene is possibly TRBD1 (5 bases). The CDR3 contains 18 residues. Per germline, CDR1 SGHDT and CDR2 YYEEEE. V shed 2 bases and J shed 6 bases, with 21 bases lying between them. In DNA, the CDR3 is TGTGCCAGCAGCTTCGTGGCAGGGCGGATCAGGAGTAATTCACCCCTCCACTTT. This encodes CASSFVAGRIRSNSPLHF.

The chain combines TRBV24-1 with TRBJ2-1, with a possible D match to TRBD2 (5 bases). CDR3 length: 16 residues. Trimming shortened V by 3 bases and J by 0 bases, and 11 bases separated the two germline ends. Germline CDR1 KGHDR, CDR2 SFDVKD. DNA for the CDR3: TGTGCCACCAGTGATACCCTCGGGAACTCCTACAATGAGCAGTTCTTC. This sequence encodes CATSDTLGNSYNEQFF.

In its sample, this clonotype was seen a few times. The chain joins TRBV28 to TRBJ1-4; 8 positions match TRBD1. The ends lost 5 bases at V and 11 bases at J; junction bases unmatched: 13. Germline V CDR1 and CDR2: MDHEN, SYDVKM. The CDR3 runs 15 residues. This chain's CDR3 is CASSPIIPGQAKLFF. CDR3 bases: TGTGCCAGCAGTCCCATAATTCCGGGACAGGCGAAACTGTTTTTT.

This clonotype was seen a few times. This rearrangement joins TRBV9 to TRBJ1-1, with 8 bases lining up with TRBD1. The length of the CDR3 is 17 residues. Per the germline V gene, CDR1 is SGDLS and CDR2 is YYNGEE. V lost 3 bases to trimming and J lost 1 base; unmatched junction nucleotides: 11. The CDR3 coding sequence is TGTGCCAGCAGCGCGAGAGGATTCAGGGGGCAGAACACTGAAGCTTTCTTT. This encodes CASSARGFRGQNTEAFF.

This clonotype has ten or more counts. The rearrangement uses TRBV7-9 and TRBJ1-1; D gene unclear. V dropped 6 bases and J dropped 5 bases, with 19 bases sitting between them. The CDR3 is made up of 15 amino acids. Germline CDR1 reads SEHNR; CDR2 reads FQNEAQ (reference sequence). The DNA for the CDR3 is TGTGCCAGCAGGTCCAGCCTCCTAACAGCTACTGAAGCTTTCTTT. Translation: CASRSSLLTATEAFF.

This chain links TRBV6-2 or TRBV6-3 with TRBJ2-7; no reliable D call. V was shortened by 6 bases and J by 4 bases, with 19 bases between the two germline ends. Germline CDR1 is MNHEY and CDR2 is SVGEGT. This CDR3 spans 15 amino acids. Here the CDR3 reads CASRPVYLERYEQYF. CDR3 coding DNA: TGTGCCAGCAGGCCCGTTTACCTAGAGAGATACGAGCAGTACTTC.

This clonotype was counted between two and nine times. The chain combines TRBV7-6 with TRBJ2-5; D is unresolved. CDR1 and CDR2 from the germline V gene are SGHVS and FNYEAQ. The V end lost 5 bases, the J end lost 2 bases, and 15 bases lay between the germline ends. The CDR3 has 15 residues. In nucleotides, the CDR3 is TGTGCCAGCAGCCGGACGGCGGAACAACAAGAGACCCAGTACTTC. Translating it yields CASSRTAEQQETQYF.

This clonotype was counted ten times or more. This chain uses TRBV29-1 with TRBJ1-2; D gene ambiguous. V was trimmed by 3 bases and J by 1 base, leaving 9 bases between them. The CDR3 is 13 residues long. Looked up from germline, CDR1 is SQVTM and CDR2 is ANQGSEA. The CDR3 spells CSVDSQFNYGYTF. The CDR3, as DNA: TGCAGCGTTGATTCACAATTTAACTATGGCTACACCTTC.

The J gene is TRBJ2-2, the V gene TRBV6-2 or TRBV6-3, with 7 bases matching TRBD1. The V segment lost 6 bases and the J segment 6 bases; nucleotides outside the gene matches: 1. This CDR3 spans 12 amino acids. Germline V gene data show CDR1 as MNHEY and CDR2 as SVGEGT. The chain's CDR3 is CASSRGSGELFF. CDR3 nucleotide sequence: TGTGCCAGCAGCAGGGGGTCCGGGGAGCTGTTTTTT.

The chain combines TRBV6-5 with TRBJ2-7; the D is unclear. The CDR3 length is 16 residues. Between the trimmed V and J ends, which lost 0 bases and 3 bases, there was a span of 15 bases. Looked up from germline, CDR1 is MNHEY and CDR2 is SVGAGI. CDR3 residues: CASSYSSVGAFYEQYF. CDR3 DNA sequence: TGTGCCAGCAGTTACTCGTCAGTGGGCGCTTTCTACGAGCAGTACTTC.

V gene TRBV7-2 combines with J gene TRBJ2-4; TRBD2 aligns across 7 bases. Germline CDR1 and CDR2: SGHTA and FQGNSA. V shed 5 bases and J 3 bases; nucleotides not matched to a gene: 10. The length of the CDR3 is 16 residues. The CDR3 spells CASSRTPSSGKNIQYF. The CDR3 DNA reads TGTGCCAGCAGCCGGACCCCGTCTAGCGGCAAAAACATTCAGTACTTC.

CDR3 bases: TGTGCCAGCAGCCGAGACAGGGGAAATCGGCCCCTCCACTTT. Its protein product is CASSRDRGNRPLHF. The chain joins TRBV5-5 to TRBJ1-6; 8 positions match TRBD1. Looked up from germline, CDR1 is SGHKS and CDR2 is YYEKEE (reference sequence). Trimming took 4 bases from V and 13 from J; bases not matched to a gene: 10. CDR3 size: 14 residues. The full variable domain, its missing parts supplied by reference TRBV5-5 and TRBJ1-6, is DAGVTQSPTHLIKTRGQQVTLRCSPISGHKSVSWYQQVLGQGPQFIFQYYEKEERGRGNFPDRFSARQFPNYSSELNVNALLLGDSALYLCASSRDRGNRPLHFGNGTRLTVT.

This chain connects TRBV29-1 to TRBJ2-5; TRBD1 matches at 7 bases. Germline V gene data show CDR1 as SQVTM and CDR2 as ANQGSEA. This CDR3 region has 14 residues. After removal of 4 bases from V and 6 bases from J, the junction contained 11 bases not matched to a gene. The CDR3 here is CSVVRDSNRKTQYF. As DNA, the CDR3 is TGCAGCGTTGTACGGGACAGTAATCGGAAGACCCAGTACTTC.